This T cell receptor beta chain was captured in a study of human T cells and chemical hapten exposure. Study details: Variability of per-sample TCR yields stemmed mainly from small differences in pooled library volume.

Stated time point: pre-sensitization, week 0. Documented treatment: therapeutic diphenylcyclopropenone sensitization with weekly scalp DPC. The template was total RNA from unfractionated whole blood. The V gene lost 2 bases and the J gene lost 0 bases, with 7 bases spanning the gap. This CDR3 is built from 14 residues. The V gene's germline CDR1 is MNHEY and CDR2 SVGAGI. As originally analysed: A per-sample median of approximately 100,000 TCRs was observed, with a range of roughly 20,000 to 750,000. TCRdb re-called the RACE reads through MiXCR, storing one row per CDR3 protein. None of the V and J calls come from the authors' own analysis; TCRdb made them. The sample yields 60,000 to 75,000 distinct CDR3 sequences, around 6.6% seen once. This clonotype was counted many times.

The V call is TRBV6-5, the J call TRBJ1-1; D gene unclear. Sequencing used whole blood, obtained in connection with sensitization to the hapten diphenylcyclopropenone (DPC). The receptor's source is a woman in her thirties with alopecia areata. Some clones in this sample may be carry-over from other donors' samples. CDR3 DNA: TGTGCCAGCAGTTACAGTCGGATGAACACTGAAGCTTTCTTT. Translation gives CASSYSRMNTEAFF.